A single TCR beta chain is shown here with its context. This specimen belongs to a study of PD-1 blockade in mismatch repair-deficient tumors. This table comes from immunoSEQ multiplex PCR, and its TCRdb copy is limited to in-frame clones, with some not included. Here the sample spans approximately 100,000 clones, 82% being singletons. The ends lost 1 base at V and 7 bases at J; junction bases unmatched: 13. Germline-derived CDR1 and CDR2 are SGHNT and YENEEA. The CDR3 length is 17 residues. The sequence derives from an adult with mismatch repair-deficient cancer. Sequences were derived from peripheral blood, sampled roughly 35 weeks after starting pembrolizumab. The chain couples TRBV11-3 to TRBJ2-7; 10 nucleotides match TRBD2. CDR3: CASSLARGASGSREQYF. The CDR3 DNA follows: TGTGCCAGCAGCTTAGCCCGTGGGGCTAGCGGGAGTCGAGAGCAGTACTTC.